Each of the 5 T cell receptor beta chains below was sequenced from the same sample in a study of radiation and T cells in renal cell carcinoma (dated by TCRdb to 2018 to 2020). The time point label for this specimen denotes: blood 4 weeks post-SBRT, at nephrectomy. The treatment or condition label here, explained by the study, means: 15 Gy SBRT to primary tumor, nephrectomy 4 weeks later. Libraries were built with the immunoSEQ multiplex PCR assay. TCRdb's version of the immuneACCESS table is confined to in-frame rearrangements and falls short of the full clone set. An unresolved V gene accounts for under half of the shortfall where checked; the remainder is of unknown origin. This sample has about 76,000 clones in its table, and around 89% of those were observed once. 5% to 7.5% of the sample is in the top ten clones. The sample was blood, taken from a patient whose treatment included radiotherapy and nephrectomy. The receptors originated from a woman in her sixties or seventies with renal cell carcinoma.

This clone has only a few counts. The rearrangement links TRBV29-1 to TRBJ1-4, with D perhaps matching TRBD1 (5 bases). V was cut by 0 bases and J by 8 bases, with 16 bases left in between. From germline, CDR1 is SQVTM and CDR2 ANQGSEA. The CDR3 has 15 residues. DNA of the CDR3: TGCAGCGTTGAAGATCCGGGGGGAGGAGGAGAAAAACTGTTTTTT. This codes for CSVEDPGGGGEKLFF.

This clone was counted a few times. The J gene is TRBJ2-2, the V gene TRBV7-9; D possibly uses TRBD1 or TRBD2 (6 bases each). The CDR3 covers 13 residues. Trimming removed 8 bases at V and 1 base at J, with 8 bases between. From germline, CDR1 is SEHNR and CDR2 FQNEAQ (reference sequence). As DNA, the CDR3 is TGTGCCAGCGGGGGGCAGAACACCGGGGAGCTGTTTTTT. Translation: CASGGQNTGELFF.

The genes are TRBV30 and TRBJ1-6; no definite D call. The CDR3 spans 13 residues. In germline, CDR1 is GTSNPN, CDR2 SVGIG (reference sequence). The V end was cut by 7 bases, the J end by 8 bases, with 15 bases between. The CDR3 DNA sequence: TGTGCCTCCCTTGCGGAGAGCTATTCACCCCTCCACTTT. Protein sequence: CASLAESYSPLHF.

V is TRBV27 and J is TRBJ2-7; 7 nucleotides agree with TRBD2. The ends lost 10 bases at V and 2 bases at J; junction bases unmatched: 11. The CDR3 is 14 amino acids. Germline V gene sequence: CDR1 MNHEY, CDR2 SMNVEV (reference sequence). CDR3 in DNA: TGTGCCACCCGAGACGGGACTACACCCTACGAGCAGTACTTC. It encodes CATRDGTTPYEQYF.

The rearrangement joins TRBV7-2 to TRBJ2-5; 14 bases are a match to TRBD2. CDR3 size: 19 residues. V trimming: 3 bases; J trimming: 1 base; junction bases outside the gene matches: 10. From germline, CDR1 is SGHTA and CDR2 FQGNSA. As DNA, the CDR3 is TGTGCCAGCAGCTTGACTAGCGGGGGGGTAAAAGGATCCCAAGAGACCCAGTACTTC. Its translation: CASSLTSGGVKGSQETQYF.